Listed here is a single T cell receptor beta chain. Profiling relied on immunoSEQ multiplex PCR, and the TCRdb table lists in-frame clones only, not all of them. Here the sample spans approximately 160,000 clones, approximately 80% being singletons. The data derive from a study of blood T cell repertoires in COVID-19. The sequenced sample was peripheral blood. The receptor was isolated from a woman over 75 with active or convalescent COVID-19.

The DNA for the CDR3 is TGTGCCAGCAGTTTCGGAGGGCAAGAGACCCAGTACTTC. Translating it yields CASSFGGQETQYF. The V call is TRBV12-3 or TRBV12-4, the J call TRBJ2-5, with D perhaps matching TRBD2 (6 bases). The V gene lost 3 bases and the J gene lost 2 bases, with 7 bases spanning the gap. This CDR3 has 13 amino acids.